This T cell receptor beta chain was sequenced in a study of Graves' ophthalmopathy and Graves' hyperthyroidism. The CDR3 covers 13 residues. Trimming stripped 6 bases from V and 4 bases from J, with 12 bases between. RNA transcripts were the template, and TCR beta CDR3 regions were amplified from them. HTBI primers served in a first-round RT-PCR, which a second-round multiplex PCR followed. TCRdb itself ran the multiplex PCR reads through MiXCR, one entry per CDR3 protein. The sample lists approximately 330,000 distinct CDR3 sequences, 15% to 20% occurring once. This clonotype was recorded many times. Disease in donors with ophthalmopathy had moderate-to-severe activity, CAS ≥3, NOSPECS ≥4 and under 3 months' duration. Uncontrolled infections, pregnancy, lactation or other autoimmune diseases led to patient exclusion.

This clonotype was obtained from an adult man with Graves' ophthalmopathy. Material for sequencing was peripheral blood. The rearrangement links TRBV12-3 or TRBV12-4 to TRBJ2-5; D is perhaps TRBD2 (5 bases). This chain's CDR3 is CASSTTMGETQYF. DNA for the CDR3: TGTGCCAGCAGCACGACTATGGGAGAGACCCAGTACTTC.